These T cell receptor beta chains were read from a single sample in a study of OX40 agonist ivuxolimab in advanced cancers. TCRdb keeps only in-frame clones here, not all; method: immunoSEQ multiplex PCR. The sample lists some 42,000 clones; 82% were seen once. This sample comprised CD4+ or CD8+ T cells sorted from blood, obtained in a trial of the OX40 agonist ivuxolimab. Receptors were obtained from an adult with an advanced solid tumor such as melanoma, head and neck, liver or kidney cancer. The CDR3 runs from the conserved cysteine through the conserved F or W. D genes are given only for firm matches. Rows may omit the clone size; those that give it use once, few, many or a size class.

abundance: .
d_gene: TRBD2
j_gene: TRBJ2-2
v_gene: TRBV9
CDR3aa: CASSPTSSGNTGELFF
CDR3nt: TGTGCCAGCAGCCCCACATCTAGCGGTAACACCGGGGAGCTGTTTTTT

abundance: .
d_gene: TRBD1
j_gene: TRBJ2-2
v_gene: TRBV7-2
CDR3aa: CASSGPGTGYIGELFF
CDR3nt: TGTGCCAGCAGCGGCCCCGGGACAGGGTACATCGGGGAGCTGTTTTTT

abundance: few
d_gene: .
j_gene: TRBJ1-1
v_gene: TRBV29-1
CDR3aa: CSVVVLAEAFF
CDR3nt: TGCAGCGTTGTGGTACTCGCTGAAGCTTTCTTT

abundance: .
d_gene: .
j_gene: TRBJ2-2
v_gene: TRBV2
CDR3aa: CASSRTEPNTGELFF
CDR3nt: TGTGCCAGCAGCCGGACAGAACCGAACACCGGGGAGCTGTTTTTT

abundance: .
d_gene: TRBD1
j_gene: TRBJ1-2
v_gene: TRBV6-6
CDR3aa: CASSPDRGLSNYGYTF
CDR3nt: TGTGCCAGCAGCCCCGACAGGGGGCTAAGTAACTATGGCTACACCTTC

abundance: .
d_gene: TRBD1
j_gene: TRBJ1-1
v_gene: TRBV4-3
CDR3aa: CASSQDPGTAEAFF
CDR3nt: TGCGCCAGCAGCCAAGATCCGGGGACAGCTGAAGCTTTCTTT

abundance: .
d_gene: .
j_gene: TRBJ2-3
v_gene: TRBV6-4
CDR3aa: CASSPGISDTDTQYF
CDR3nt: TGTGCCAGCAGCCCAGGGATCTCCGACACAGATACGCAGTATTTT

abundance: medium-sized
d_gene: .
j_gene: TRBJ2-7
v_gene: TRBV4-2
CDR3aa: CASSLGGGGNEQYF
CDR3nt: TGTGCCAGCAGCCTCGGGGGAGGTGGAAACGAGCAGTACTTC

abundance: .
d_gene: .
j_gene: TRBJ1-1
v_gene: TRBV19
CDR3aa: CASSIVRGTLRDTEAFF
CDR3nt: TGTGCCAGTAGTATAGTAAGGGGGACACTCCGGGACACTGAAGCTTTCTTT

abundance: .
d_gene: TRBD1
j_gene: TRBJ1-4
v_gene: TRBV13
CDR3aa: CASSLRRTGGLEGLFF
CDR3nt: TGTGCCAGCAGCTTAAGAAGGACAGGGGGTCTTGAGGGACTGTTTTTT

abundance: .
d_gene: .
j_gene: TRBJ2-7
v_gene: TRBV6-5
CDR3aa: CASSSHQNSYEQYF
CDR3nt: TGTGCCAGCAGTTCCCACCAAAACTCCTACGAGCAGTACTTC

abundance: .
d_gene: TRBD2
j_gene: TRBJ2-7
v_gene: TRBV6-6
CDR3aa: CASSYSGRETYEQYF
CDR3nt: TGTGCCAGCAGTTACTCCGGGCGGGAGACCTACGAGCAGTACTTC

abundance: few
d_gene: TRBD1
j_gene: TRBJ2-5
v_gene: TRBV9
CDR3aa: CASSAWTGAGETQYF
CDR3nt: TGTGCCAGCAGCGCCTGGACAGGCGCTGGGGAGACCCAGTACTTC

abundance: .
d_gene: .
j_gene: TRBJ2-7
v_gene: TRBV4-3
CDR3aa: CASSQDPNYEQYF
CDR3nt: TGCGCCAGCAGCCAAGATCCGAACTACGAGCAGTACTTC

abundance: .
d_gene: .
j_gene: TRBJ2-3
v_gene: TRBV15
CDR3aa: CATSRVDSPSTDTQYF
CDR3nt: TGTGCCACCAGCAGAGTTGACTCCCCTAGCACAGATACGCAGTATTTT

abundance: .
d_gene: TRBD2
j_gene: TRBJ2-1
v_gene: TRBV18
CDR3aa: CASSPRLAGVGEQFF
CDR3nt: TGTGCCAGCTCACCTCGGCTAGCGGGAGTTGGTGAGCAGTTCTTC

abundance: .
d_gene: .
j_gene: TRBJ2-7
v_gene: TRBV7-6
CDR3aa: CASSLEVSYEQYF
CDR3nt: TGTGCCAGCAGCTTGGAGGTTTCCTACGAGCAGTACTTC

abundance: .
d_gene: .
j_gene: TRBJ2-7
v_gene: TRBV7-2
CDR3aa: CASSLAPRLSSSYEQYF
CDR3nt: TGTGCCAGCAGCTTAGCCCCGAGGCTCTCCTCTTCCTACGAGCAGTACTTC

abundance: .
d_gene: .
j_gene: TRBJ2-5
v_gene: TRBV10-3
CDR3aa: CAISGLTLRNQETQYF
CDR3nt: TGTGCCATCAGTGGGCTCACGTTGAGGAATCAAGAGACCCAGTACTTC

abundance: few
d_gene: TRBD2
j_gene: TRBJ2-5
v_gene: TRBV11-1
CDR3aa: CASSFLAGGYQETQYF
CDR3nt: TGTGCCAGCAGCTTTCTAGCGGGGGGCTACCAAGAGACCCAGTACTTC

abundance: .
d_gene: .
j_gene: TRBJ2-5
v_gene: TRBV29-1
CDR3aa: CSVALPGETQYF
CDR3nt: TGCAGCGTCGCCCTCCCCGGGGAGACCCAGTACTTC

abundance: .
d_gene: TRBD2
j_gene: TRBJ2-3
v_gene: TRBV6-4
CDR3aa: CASKSLASGTDTQYF
CDR3nt: TGTGCCAGCAAGAGTCTGGCTAGCGGGACAGATACGCAGTATTTT

abundance: once
d_gene: .
j_gene: TRBJ1-1
v_gene: TRBV2
CDR3aa: CASSPFVAEAFF
CDR3nt: TGTGCCAGCAGCCCCTTCGTCGCTGAAGCTTTCTTT

abundance: .
d_gene: TRBD2
j_gene: TRBJ2-7
v_gene: TRBV27
CDR3aa: CASSPLSGLAGGVYEQYF
CDR3nt: TGTGCCAGCAGCCCCCTCTCGGGGTTAGCGGGAGGGGTATACGAGCAGTACTTC

abundance: medium-sized
d_gene: TRBD2
j_gene: TRBJ2-3
v_gene: TRBV15
CDR3aa: CATSLAGGSTDTQYF
CDR3nt: TGTGCCACCTCTTTAGCGGGAGGGAGCACAGATACGCAGTATTTT

abundance: .
d_gene: .
j_gene: TRBJ1-4
v_gene: TRBV5-4
CDR3aa: CASSLQAGQKNEKLFF
CDR3nt: TGTGCCAGCAGCTTGCAAGCTGGACAGAAGAATGAAAAACTGTTTTTT

abundance: .
d_gene: TRBD1
j_gene: TRBJ1-5
v_gene: TRBV28
CDR3aa: CAGRPQYGTGGFQPQHF
CDR3nt: TGTGCTGGCCGACCCCAGTACGGGACAGGTGGGTTTCAGCCCCAGCATTTT

abundance: few
d_gene: .
j_gene: TRBJ1-1
v_gene: TRBV6-1
CDR3aa: CASSEFPFGMQVAFF
CDR3nt: TGTGCCAGCAGTGAATTCCCATTTGGGATGCAGGTAGCTTTCTTT

abundance: .
d_gene: .
j_gene: TRBJ2-3
v_gene: TRBV13
CDR3aa: CASSLDRATDTQYF
CDR3nt: TGTGCCAGCAGCTTAGACAGGGCCACAGATACGCAGTATTTT

abundance: once
d_gene: .
j_gene: TRBJ2-2
v_gene: TRBV6-5
CDR3aa: CASSSSSGSTGELFF
CDR3nt: TGTGCCAGCAGTTCGAGTAGTGGATCCACCGGGGAGCTGTTTTTT

abundance: .
d_gene: .
j_gene: TRBJ1-1
v_gene: TRBV5-1
CDR3aa: CASSTGEAEAFF
CDR3nt: TGCGCCAGCAGCACGGGAGAGGCTGAAGCTTTCTTT

abundance: once
d_gene: TRBD2
j_gene: TRBJ2-3
v_gene: TRBV19
CDR3aa: CASSKGLAGVFLDTQYF
CDR3nt: TGTGCCAGTAGTAAAGGACTAGCGGGAGTATTTTTAGATACGCAGTATTTT

abundance: .
d_gene: .
j_gene: TRBJ2-3
v_gene: TRBV7-3
CDR3aa: CASSPLGEQPWGTDTQYF
CDR3nt: TGTGCCAGCAGCCCCCTGGGGGAGCAACCATGGGGCACAGATACGCAGTATTTT

abundance: .
d_gene: .
j_gene: TRBJ1-3
v_gene: TRBV9
CDR3aa: CASSRGGNSGNTIYF
CDR3nt: TGTGCCAGCAGCCGGGGCGGGAACTCTGGAAACACCATATATTTT

abundance: .
d_gene: TRBD1
j_gene: TRBJ2-2
v_gene: TRBV28
CDR3aa: CASSSPGQTNTGELFF
CDR3nt: TGTGCCAGCAGTTCGCCGGGACAGACGAACACCGGGGAGCTGTTTTTT

abundance: .
d_gene: TRBD2
j_gene: TRBJ2-1
v_gene: TRBV9
CDR3aa: CASSDSAGGRHNEQFF
CDR3nt: TGTGCCAGCAGCGACTCAGCGGGAGGGCGCCACAATGAGCAGTTCTTC

abundance: .
d_gene: .
j_gene: TRBJ1-6
v_gene: TRBV4-3
CDR3aa: CASSQESGSPLHF
CDR3nt: TGCGCCAGCAGCCAAGAGAGCGGTTCACCCCTCCACTTT

abundance: few
d_gene: TRBD2
j_gene: TRBJ2-1
v_gene: TRBV5-4
CDR3aa: CASSLWSSGGPHNEQFF
CDR3nt: TGTGCCAGCAGCTTGTGGTCTAGCGGGGGGCCCCACAATGAGCAGTTCTTC

abundance: .
d_gene: TRBD1
j_gene: TRBJ2-6
v_gene: TRBV7-2
CDR3aa: CASSLAGGGIRANVLTF
CDR3nt: TGTGCCAGCAGCTTAGCAGGGGGCGGCATCAGGGCCAACGTCCTGACTTTC

abundance: once
d_gene: .
j_gene: TRBJ1-5
v_gene: TRBV5-6
CDR3aa: CASSAGDYSNQPQHF
CDR3nt: TGTGCCAGCAGCGCAGGGGACTATAGCAATCAGCCCCAGCATTTT

abundance: .
d_gene: .
j_gene: TRBJ2-7
v_gene: TRBV7-2
CDR3aa: CASSPRSPGGLISYEQYF
CDR3nt: TGTGCCAGCAGCCCCAGGTCCCCCGGAGGTCTAATCTCCTACGAGCAGTACTTC

abundance: .
d_gene: TRBD1
j_gene: TRBJ2-7
v_gene: TRBV7-8
CDR3aa: CASSLAFGQAHEQYF
CDR3nt: TGTGCCAGCAGCTTAGCTTTCGGACAGGCCCACGAGCAGTACTTC

abundance: .
d_gene: .
j_gene: TRBJ2-1
v_gene: TRBV27
CDR3aa: CASSLGRSAGHNEQFF
CDR3nt: TGTGCCAGCAGTTTGGGTAGATCGGCGGGACACAATGAGCAGTTCTTC

abundance: few
d_gene: .
j_gene: TRBJ1-1
v_gene: TRBV30
CDR3aa: CAWRENTEAFF
CDR3nt: TGTGCCTGGAGAGAAAACACTGAAGCTTTCTTT

abundance: .
d_gene: .
j_gene: TRBJ1-3
v_gene: TRBV4-3
CDR3aa: CASSQDLTAGNTIYF
CDR3nt: TGCGCCAGCAGCCAAGATTTAACAGCTGGAAACACCATATATTTT

abundance: .
d_gene: .
j_gene: TRBJ1-1
v_gene: TRBV7-8
CDR3aa: CASTRRRETEAFF
CDR3nt: TGTGCCAGCACCCGAAGGAGGGAGACTGAAGCTTTCTTT

abundance: .
d_gene: TRBD2
j_gene: TRBJ2-4
v_gene: TRBV6-1
CDR3aa: CASSVTSDQYF
CDR3nt: TGTGCCAGCAGTGTCACTAGCGATCAGTACTTC

abundance: .
d_gene: .
j_gene: TRBJ1-2
v_gene: TRBV5-6
CDR3aa: CASSAGGGAGGYTF
CDR3nt: TGTGCCAGCAGCGCCGGCGGGGGGGCAGGTGGCTACACCTTC

abundance: .
d_gene: .
j_gene: TRBJ2-2
v_gene: TRBV7-3
CDR3aa: CASSLRGELFF
CDR3nt: TGTGCCAGCAGCTTAAGAGGGGAGCTGTTTTTT

abundance: .
d_gene: .
j_gene: TRBJ2-4
v_gene: TRBV6-5
CDR3aa: CASSYSYSDTGLSHF
CDR3nt: TGTGCCAGCAGTTATTCCTATTCCGACACAGGGCTGTCTCACTTC

abundance: .
d_gene: .
j_gene: TRBJ2-2
v_gene: TRBV7-9
CDR3aa: CASSFPGENTGELFF
CDR3nt: TGTGCCAGCAGCTTCCCGGGGGAAAACACCGGGGAGCTGTTTTTT

abundance: .
d_gene: TRBD1
j_gene: TRBJ2-1
v_gene: TRBV25-1
CDR3aa: CASSELRGYDNEQFF
CDR3nt: TGTGCCAGCAGTGAACTCAGGGGGTATGATAATGAGCAGTTCTTC

abundance: .
d_gene: .
j_gene: TRBJ2-7
v_gene: TRBV27
CDR3aa: CASSSRAYEQYF
CDR3nt: TGTGCCAGCAGCAGTAGGGCCTACGAGCAGTACTTC

abundance: .
d_gene: .
j_gene: TRBJ1-5
v_gene: TRBV29-1
CDR3aa: CSPKPAPNQPQHF
CDR3nt: TGCAGCCCCAAACCTGCTCCTAATCAGCCCCAGCATTTT